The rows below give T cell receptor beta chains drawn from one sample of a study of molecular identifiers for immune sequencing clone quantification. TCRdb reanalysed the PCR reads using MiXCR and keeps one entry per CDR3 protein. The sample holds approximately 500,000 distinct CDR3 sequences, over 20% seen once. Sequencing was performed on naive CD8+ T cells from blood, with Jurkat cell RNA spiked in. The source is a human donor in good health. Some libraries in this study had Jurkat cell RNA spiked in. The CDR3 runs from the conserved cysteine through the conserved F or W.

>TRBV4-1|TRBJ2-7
CASSHEPGLREQYF
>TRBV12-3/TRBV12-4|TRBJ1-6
CASRRQGIGSPLHF
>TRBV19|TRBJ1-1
CASSIQGMNTEAFF
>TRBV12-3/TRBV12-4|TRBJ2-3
CASSFVVSTDTQYF
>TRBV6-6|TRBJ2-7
CASSYPGLVGYEQYF
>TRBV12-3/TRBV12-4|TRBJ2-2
CASSQRVAGYTGELFF
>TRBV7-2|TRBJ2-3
CVSSSGASGHTDTQYF
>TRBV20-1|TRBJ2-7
CSASPVVSGSSYEQYF
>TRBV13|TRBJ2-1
CASSWGAGSYNEQFF
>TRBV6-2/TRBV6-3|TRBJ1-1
CASSSGLYTEAFF
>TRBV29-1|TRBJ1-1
CSVVGTGLLFPEAFF
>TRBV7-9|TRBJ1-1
CASTLETYIGTDQAFF
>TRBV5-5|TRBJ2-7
CASSLYKGVYEQYF
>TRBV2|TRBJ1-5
CASSPPTGGNQPQHF
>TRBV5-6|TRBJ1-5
CASSLGGPGIDQPQHF
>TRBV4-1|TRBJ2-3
CASSQRLAPDTQYF
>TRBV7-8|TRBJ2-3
CASSPPAALDTQYF
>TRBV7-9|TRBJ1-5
CASSLSPLQGNQPQHF
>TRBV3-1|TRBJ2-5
CASSPLTEETQYF
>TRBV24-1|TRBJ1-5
CATSDTESNQPQHF
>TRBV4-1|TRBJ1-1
CASSARDRGITEAFF
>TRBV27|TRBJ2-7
CASSSRQGGSSYEQYF
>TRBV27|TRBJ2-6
CASSLIGVSGANVLTF
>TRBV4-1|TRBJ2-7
CASSQGPTDSYEQYF
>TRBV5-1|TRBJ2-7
CASSLASWDRADEQYF
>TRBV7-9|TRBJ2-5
CASSSQGDETQYF
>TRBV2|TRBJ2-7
CASSEALLASGTLYEQYF
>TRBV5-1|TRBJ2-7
CASSLDLAGAYEQYF
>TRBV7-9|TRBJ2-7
CASSSELAGHEQYF
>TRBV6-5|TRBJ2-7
CASSVSGGGEQYF
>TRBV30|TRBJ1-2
CAWSVADVYTF
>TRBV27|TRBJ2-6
CASGFGVGANVLTF
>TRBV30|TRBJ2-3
CAWSHEAGGRVDTQYF
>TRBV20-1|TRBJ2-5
CSAPHLTSGTAEETQYF
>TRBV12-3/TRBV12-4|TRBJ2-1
CASSLARNEQFF
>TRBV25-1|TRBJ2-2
CASSEGFLASGELFF
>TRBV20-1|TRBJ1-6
CSAPIGPGSYNSPLHF
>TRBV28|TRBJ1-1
CASSFFDHPRKALDTEAFF
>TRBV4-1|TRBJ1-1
CASSQVGNTEAFF
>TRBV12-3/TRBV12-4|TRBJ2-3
CASSPFLDTQYF
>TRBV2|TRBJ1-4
CASSKMSTVEKLFF